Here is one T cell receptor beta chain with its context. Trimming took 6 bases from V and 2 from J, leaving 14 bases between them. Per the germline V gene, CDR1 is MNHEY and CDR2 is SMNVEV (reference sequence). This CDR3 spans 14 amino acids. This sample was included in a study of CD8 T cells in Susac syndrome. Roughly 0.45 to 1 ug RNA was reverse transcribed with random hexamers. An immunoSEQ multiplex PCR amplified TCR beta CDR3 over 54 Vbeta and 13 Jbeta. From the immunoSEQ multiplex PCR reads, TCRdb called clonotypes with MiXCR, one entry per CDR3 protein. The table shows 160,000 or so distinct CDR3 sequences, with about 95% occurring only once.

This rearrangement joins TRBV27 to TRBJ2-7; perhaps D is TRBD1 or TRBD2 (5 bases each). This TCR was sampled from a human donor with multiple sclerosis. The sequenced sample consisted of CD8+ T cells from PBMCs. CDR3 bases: TGTGCCAGCAGCAGATTCAGGGAGACCTACGAGCAGTACTTC. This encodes CASSRFRETYEQYF.